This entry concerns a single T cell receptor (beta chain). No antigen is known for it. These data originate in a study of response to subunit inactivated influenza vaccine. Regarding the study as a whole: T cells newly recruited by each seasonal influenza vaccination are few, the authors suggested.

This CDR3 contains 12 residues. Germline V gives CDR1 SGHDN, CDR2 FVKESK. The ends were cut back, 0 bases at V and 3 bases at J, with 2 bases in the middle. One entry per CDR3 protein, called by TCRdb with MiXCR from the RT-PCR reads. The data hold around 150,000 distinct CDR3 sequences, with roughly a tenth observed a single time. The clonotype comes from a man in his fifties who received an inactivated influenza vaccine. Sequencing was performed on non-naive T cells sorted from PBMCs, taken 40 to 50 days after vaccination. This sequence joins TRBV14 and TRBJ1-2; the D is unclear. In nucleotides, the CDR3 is TGTGCCAGCAGCCAAGAGTACTATGGCTACACCTTC. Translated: CASSQEYYGYTF. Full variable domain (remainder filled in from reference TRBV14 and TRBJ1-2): EAGVTQFPSHSVIEKGQTVTLRCDPISGHDNLYWYRRVMGKEIKFLLHFVKESKQDESGMPNNRFLAERTGGTYSTLKVQPAELEDSGVYFCASSQEYYGYTFGSGTRLTVV.